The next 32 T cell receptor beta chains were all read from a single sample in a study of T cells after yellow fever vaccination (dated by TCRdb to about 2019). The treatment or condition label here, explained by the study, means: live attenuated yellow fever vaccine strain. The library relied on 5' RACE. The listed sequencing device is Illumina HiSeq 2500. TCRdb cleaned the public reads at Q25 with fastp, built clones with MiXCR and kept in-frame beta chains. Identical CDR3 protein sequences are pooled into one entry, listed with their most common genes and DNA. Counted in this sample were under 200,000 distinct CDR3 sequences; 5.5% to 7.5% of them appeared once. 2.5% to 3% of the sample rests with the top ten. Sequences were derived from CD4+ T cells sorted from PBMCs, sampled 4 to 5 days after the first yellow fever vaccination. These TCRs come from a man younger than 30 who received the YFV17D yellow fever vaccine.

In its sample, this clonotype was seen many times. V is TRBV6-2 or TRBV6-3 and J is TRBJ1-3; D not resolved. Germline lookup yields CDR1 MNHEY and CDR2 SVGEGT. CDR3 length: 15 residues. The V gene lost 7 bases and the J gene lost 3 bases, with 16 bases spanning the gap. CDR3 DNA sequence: TGTGCCAGCATGGATGGAGACGGTCTTGGAAACACCATATATTTT. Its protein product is CASMDGDGLGNTIYF.

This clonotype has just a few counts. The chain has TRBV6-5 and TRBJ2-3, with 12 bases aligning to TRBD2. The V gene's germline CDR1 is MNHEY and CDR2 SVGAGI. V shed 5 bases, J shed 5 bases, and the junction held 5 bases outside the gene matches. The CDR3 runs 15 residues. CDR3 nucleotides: TGTGCCAGCAGTAGCCTAGCGGGGGGGGGAGATACGCAGTATTTT. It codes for CASSSLAGGGDTQYF.

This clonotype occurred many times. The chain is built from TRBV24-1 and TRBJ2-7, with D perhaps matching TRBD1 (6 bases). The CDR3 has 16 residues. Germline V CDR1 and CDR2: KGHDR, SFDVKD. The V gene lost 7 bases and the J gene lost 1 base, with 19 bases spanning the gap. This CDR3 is CATRSPGQPPSYEQYF. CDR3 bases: TGTGCCACCAGAAGCCCCGGACAGCCTCCTTCCTACGAGCAGTACTTC.

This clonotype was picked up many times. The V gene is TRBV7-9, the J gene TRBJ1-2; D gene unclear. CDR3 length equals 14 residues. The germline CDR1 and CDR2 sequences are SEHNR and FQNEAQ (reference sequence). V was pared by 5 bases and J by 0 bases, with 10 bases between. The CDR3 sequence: CASSAVGSNYGYTF. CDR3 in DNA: TGTGCCAGCAGCGCAGTGGGGTCTAACTATGGCTACACCTTC.

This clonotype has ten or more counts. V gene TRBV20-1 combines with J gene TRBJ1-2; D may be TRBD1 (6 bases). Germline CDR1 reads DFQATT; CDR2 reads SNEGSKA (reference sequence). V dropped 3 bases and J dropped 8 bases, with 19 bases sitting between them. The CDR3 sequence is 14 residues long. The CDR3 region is CSARTGKGVLGYTF. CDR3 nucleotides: TGCAGTGCTAGGACGGGAAAGGGGGTGTTAGGCTACACCTTC.

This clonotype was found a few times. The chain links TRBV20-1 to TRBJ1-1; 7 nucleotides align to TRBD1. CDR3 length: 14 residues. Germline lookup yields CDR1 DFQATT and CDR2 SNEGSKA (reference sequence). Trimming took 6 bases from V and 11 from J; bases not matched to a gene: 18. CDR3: CSAGRQGGLNGAFF. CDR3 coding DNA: TGCAGTGCGGGGAGACAGGGTGGTCTTAACGGGGCTTTCTTT.

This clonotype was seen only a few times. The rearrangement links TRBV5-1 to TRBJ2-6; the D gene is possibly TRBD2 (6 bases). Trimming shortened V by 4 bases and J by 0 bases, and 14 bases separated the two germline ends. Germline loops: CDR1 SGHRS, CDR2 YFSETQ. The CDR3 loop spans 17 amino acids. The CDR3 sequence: CASSPDGGYSGANVLTF. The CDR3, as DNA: TGCGCCAGCAGCCCGGACGGGGGATACTCTGGGGCCAACGTCCTGACTTTC.

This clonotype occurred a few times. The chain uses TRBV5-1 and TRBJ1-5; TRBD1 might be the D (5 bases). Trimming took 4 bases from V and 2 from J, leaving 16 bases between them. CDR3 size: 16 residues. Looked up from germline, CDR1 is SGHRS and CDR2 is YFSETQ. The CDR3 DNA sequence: TGCGCCAGCAGCGTGGGGGAGGGGTTCGGCAATCAGCCCCAGCATTTT. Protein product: CASSVGEGFGNQPQHF.

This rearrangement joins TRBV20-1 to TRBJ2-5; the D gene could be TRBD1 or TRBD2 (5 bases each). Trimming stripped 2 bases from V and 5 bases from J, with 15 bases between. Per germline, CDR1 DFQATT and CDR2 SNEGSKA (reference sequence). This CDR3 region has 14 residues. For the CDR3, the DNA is TGCAGTGCTAGACACCCGGTGGGGGTCGAGACCCAGTACTTC. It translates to CSARHPVGVETQYF.

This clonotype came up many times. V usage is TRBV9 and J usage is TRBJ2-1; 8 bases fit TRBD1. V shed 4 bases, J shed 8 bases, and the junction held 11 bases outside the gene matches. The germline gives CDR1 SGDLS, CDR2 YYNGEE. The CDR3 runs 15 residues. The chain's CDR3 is CASSPGQDPSYEQFF. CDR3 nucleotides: TGTGCCAGCAGCCCGGGACAGGACCCTTCATATGAGCAGTTCTTC.

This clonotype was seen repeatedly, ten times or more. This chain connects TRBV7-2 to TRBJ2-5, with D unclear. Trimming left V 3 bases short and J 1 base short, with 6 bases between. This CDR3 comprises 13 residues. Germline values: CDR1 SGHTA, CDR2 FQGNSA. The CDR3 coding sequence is TGTGCCAGCAGCTTCCCCCCCCAAGAGACCCAGTACTTC. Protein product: CASSFPPQETQYF. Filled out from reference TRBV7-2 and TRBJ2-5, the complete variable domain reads GAGVSQSPSNKVTEKGKDVELRCDPISGHTALYWYRQSLGQGLEFLIYFQGNSAPDKSGLPSDRFSAERTGGSVSTLTIQRTQQEDSAVYLCASSFPPQETQYFGPGTRLLVL.

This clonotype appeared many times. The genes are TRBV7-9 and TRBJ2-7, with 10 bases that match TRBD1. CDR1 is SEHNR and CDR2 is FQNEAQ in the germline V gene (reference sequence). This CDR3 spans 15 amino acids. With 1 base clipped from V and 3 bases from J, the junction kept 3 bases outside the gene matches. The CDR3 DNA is TGTGCCAGCAGCTTAGGGGACAGGGGTGGCTACGAGCAGTACTTC. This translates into CASSLGDRGGYEQYF.

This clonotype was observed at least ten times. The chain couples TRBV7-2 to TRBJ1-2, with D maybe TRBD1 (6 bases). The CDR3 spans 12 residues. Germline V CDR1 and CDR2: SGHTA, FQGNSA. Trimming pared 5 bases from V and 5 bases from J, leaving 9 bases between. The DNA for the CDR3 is TGTGCCAGCAGCGAACAGGGTTATGGCTACACCTTC. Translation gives CASSEQGYGYTF.

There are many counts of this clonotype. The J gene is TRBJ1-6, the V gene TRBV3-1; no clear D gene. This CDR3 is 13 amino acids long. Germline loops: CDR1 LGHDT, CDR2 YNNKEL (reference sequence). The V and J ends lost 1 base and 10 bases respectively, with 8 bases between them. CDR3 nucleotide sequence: TGTGCCAGCAGCCAAGTCCCTAGCTCACCCCTCCACTTT. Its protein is CASSQVPSSPLHF.

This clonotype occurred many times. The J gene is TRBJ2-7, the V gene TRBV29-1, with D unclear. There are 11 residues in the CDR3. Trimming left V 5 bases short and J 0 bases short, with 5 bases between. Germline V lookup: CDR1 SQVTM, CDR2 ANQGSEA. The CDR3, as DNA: TGCAGCGTTACTAACTCCTACGAGCAGTACTTC. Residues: CSVTNSYEQYF.

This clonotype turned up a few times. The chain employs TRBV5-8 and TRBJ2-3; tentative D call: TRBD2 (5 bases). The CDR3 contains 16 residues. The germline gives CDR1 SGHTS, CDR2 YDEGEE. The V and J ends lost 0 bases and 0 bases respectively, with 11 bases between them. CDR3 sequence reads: CASSLGEGISTDTQYF. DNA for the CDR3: TGTGCCAGCAGCTTGGGCGAGGGAATTAGCACAGATACGCAGTATTTT.

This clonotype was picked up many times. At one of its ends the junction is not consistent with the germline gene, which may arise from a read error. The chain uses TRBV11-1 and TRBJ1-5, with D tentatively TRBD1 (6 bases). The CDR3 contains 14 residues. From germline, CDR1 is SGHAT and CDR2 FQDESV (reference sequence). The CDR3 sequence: CASSLEGGNQPQHF. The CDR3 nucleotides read TGCGCCAGCAGCTTGGAGGGGGGCAATCAGCCCCAGCATTTT.

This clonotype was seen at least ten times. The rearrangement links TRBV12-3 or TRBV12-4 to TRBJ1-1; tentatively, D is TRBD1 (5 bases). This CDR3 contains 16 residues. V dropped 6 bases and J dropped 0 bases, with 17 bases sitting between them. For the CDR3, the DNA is TGTGCCAGCAGACGGACCCGGGGGGGGGTGAACACTGAAGCTTTCTTT. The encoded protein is CASRRTRGGVNTEAFF.

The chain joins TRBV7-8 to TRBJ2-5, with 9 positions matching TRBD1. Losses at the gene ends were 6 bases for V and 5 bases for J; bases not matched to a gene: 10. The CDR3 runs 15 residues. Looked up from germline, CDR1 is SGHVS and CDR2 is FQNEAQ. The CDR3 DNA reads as TGTGCCAGCAGTTTACGACAGGGGGTAGAGGAGACCCAGTACTTC. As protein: CASSLRQGVEETQYF. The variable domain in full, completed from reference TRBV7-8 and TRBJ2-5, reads GAGVSQSPRYKVAKRGQDVALRCDPISGHVSLFWYQQALGQGPEFLTYFQNEAQLDKSGLPSDRFFAERPEGSVSTLKIQRTQQEDSAVYLCASSLRQGVEETQYFGPGTRLLVL.

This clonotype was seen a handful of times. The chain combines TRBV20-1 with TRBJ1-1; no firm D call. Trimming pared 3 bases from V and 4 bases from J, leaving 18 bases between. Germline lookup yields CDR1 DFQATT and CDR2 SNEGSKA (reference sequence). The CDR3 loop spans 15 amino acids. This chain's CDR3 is CSARGSSSGFTEAFF. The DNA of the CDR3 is TGCAGTGCTAGGGGATCAAGTTCGGGGTTCACTGAAGCTTTCTTT.

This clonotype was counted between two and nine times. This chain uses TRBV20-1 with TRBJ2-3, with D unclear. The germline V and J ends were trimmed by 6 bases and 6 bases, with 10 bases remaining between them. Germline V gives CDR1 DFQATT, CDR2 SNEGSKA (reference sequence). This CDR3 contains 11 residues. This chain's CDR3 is CSAPSMDTQYF. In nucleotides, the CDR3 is TGCAGTGCCCCGTCCATGGATACGCAGTATTTT.

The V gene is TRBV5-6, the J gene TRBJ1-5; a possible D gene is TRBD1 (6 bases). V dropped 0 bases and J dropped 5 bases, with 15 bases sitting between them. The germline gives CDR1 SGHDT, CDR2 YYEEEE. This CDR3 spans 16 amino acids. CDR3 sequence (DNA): TGTGCCAGCAGCTTGGCAGGGGAAGGGGACCATCAGCCCCAGCATTTT. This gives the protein CASSLAGEGDHQPQHF.

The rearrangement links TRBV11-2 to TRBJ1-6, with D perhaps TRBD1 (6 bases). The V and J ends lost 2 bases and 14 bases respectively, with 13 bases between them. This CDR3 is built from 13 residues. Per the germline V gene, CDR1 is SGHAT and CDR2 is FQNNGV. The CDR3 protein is CASSLTSGQSLHF. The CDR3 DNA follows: TGTGCCAGCAGCTTAACGAGTGGACAGTCCCTCCACTTT.

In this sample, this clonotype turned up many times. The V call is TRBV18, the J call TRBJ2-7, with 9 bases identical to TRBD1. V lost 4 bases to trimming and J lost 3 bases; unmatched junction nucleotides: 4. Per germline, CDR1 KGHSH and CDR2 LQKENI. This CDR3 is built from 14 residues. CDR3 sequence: CASSQTGGFYEQYF. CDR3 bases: TGTGCCAGCTCACAGACAGGGGGGTTCTACGAGCAGTACTTC.

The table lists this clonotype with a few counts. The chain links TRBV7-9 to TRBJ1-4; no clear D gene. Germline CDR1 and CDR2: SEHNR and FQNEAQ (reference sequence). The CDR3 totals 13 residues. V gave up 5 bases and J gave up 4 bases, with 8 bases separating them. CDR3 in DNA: TGTGCCAGCAGCGCGGCCCATAATGAAAAACTGTTTTTT. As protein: CASSAAHNEKLFF.

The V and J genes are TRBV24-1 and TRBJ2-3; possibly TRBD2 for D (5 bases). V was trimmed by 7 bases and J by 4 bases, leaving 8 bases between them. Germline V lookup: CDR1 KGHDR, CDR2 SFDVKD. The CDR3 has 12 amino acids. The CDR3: CATSEGPDTQYF. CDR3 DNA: TGTGCCACCAGCGAGGGTCCAGATACGCAGTATTTT.

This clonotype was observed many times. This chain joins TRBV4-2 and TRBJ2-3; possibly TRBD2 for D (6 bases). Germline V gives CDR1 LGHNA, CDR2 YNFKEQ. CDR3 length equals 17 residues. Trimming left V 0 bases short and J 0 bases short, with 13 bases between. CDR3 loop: CASSQDPAGTSTDTQYF. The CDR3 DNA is TGTGCCAGCAGCCAAGACCCGGCGGGAACTAGCACAGATACGCAGTATTTT.

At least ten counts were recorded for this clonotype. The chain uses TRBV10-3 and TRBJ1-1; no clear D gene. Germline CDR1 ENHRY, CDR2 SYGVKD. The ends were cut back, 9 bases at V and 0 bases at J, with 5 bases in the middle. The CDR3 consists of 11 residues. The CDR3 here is CAIQVNTEAFF. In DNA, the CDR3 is TGTGCCATTCAGGTGAACACTGAAGCTTTCTTT.

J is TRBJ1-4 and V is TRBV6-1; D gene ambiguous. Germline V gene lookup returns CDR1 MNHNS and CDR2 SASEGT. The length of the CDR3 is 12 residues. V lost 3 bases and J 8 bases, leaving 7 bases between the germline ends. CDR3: CASSDSGEKLFF. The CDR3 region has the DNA TGTGCCAGCAGTGACAGCGGCGAAAAACTGTTTTTT.

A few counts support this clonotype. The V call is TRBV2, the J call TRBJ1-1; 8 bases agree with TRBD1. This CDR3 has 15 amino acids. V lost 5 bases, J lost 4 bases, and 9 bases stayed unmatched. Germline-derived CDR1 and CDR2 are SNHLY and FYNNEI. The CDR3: CASSRTGRGGTEAFF. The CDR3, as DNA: TGTGCCAGCAGTCGGACAGGGCGAGGGGGCACTGAAGCTTTCTTT.

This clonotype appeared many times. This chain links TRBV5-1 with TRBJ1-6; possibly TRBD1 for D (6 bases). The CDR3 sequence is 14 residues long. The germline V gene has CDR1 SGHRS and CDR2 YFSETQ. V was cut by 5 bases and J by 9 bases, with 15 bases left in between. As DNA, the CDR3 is TGCGCCAGCAGACCGGGGGCTGGGAGTTCACCCCTCCACTTT. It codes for CASRPGAGSSPLHF.

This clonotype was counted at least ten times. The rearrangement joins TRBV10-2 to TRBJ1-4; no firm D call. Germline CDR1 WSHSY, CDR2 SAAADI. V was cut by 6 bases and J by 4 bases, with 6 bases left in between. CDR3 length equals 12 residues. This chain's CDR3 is CASRQFNEKLFF. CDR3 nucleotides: TGCGCCAGCAGACAGTTTAATGAAAAACTGTTTTTT.